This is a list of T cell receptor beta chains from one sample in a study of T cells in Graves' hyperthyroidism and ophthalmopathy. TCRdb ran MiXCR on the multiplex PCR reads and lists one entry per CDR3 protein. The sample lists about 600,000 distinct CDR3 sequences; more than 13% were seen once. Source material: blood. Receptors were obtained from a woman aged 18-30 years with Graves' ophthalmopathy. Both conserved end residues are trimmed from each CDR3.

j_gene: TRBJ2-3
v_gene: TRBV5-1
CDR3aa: ASSLLSSSTDTQY

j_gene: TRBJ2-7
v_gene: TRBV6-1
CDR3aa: ASSEQPGQPY

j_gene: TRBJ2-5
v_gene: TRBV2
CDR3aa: ASSRTSGRAGQTQY

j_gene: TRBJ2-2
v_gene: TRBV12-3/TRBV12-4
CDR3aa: ASRQQDNTGELF

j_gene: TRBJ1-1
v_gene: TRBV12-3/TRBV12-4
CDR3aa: ASKWTENTEAF

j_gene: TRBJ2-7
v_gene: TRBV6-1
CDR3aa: ASKRTRLADSYEQY

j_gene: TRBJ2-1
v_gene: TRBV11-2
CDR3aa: ASRPSGFYNEQF

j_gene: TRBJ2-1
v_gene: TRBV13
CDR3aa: ASSLYGSPYNEQF

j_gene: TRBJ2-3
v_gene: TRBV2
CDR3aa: ASSVVGQGPRIDTQY

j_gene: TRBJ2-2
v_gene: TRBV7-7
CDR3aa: ASSFRLAENTGELF

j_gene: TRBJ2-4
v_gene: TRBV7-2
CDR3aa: ASSRTSTKNIQY

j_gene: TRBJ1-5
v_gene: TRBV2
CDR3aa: ASSVGGQGQPQH

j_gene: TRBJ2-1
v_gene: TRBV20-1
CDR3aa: SAKPAGDNNEQF

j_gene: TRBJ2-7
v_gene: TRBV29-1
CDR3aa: SVEGTTGIYEQY

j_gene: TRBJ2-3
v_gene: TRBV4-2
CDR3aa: AISKATGGTDTQY

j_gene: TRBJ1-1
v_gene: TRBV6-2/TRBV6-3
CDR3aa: ASSLGASGTEAF

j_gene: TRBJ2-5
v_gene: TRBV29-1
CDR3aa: SVESGTSGSDLWETQY

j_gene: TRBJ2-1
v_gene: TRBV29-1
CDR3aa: SVEDRVLWNNEQF

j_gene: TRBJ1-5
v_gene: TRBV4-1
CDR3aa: ASSQADDYRGNQPQH

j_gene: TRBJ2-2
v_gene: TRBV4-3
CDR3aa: ASSQDILNTGELF

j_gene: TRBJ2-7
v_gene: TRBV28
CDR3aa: ASSSGTRAYEQY

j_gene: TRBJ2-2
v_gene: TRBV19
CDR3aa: ASSTLAGVRGLF

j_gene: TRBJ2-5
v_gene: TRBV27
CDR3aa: ASSLSQRRNQETQY

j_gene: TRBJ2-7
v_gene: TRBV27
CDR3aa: ASPGETRPTYEQY

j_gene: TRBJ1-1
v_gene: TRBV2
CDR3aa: ASSENPANTEAF

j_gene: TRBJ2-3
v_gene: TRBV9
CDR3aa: ASSVGDTQY

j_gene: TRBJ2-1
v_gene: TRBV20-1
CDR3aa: SASGVGRFNEQF

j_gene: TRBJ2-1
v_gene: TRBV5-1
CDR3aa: ASSLRDYSYNEQF

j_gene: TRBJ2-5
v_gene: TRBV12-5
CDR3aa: ASGLRGKGETQY

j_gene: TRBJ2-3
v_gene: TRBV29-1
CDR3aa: SVARTSGGTDTQY

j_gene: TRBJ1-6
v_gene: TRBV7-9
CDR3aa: ASVPESDNSPLH

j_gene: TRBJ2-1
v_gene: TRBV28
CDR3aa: ASNPAGADYNEQF

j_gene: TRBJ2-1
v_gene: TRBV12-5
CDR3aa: ASGPSAGAHNEQF

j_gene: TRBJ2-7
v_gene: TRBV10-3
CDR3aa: AISEAGRVKFGEQY

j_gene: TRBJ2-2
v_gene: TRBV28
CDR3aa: ASSSDSRGTGELF

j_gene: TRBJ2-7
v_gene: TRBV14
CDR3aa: ASSQVQRATTYEQY

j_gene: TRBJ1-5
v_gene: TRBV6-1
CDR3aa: ASSQHDGNQPQH

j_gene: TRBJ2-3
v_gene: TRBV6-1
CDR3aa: ASRNGLGTSGKEGTDTQY

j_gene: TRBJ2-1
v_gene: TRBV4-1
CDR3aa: ASSQEEGGADEQF

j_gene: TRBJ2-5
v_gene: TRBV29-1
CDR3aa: SVSGGQETQY

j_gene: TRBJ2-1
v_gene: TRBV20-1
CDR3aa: SAKGLRTYNEQF

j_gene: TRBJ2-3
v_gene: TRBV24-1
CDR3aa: ATSDLQQGSTDTQY

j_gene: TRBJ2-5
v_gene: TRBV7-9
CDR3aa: ASSYPGHQETQY

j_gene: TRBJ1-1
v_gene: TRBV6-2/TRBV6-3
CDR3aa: ASSYLAWAEAF

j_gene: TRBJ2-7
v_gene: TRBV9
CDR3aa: ASSVSRGGREEQY

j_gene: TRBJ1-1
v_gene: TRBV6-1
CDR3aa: ASMDNVGTEAF

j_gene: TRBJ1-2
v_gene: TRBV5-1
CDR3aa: ASSLATADGYT

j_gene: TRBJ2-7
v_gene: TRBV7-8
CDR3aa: ASSTQPREQQY

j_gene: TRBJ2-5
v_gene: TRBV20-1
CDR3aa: SARTGSETQY

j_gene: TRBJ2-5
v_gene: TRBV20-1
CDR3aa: SAPGTSSYQETQY

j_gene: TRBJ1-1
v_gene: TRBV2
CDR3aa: ASRDGTGVRTEAF

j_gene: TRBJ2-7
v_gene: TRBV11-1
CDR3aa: ASSSTLQGPYEQY

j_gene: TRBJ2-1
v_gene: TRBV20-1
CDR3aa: SARGVGRVNEQF